Listed here is a single T cell receptor beta chain. After extraction with the RNeasy kit, about 0.45 to 1 ug of the RNA was reverse transcribed using random hexamers. TCRdb analysed the immunoSEQ multiplex PCR reads with MiXCR anew, one entry per CDR3 protein. The sample has about 22,000 distinct CDR3 sequences, 90% to 95% seen once; the top ten hold approximately 0.3%. The data were taken from a study of CD8 T cells in Susac syndrome. The CDR3 spans 16 residues. The V gene's germline CDR1 is SEHNR and CDR2 FQNEAQ (reference sequence). Trimming at V came to 4 bases and at J to 0 bases, leaving 8 bases not matched to a gene.

The sample was CD8+ T cells from PBMCs. The chain recombines TRBV7-9 with TRBJ1-1; TRBD1 matches 7 bases. This clonotype was obtained from a human donor in good health. CDR3 nucleotides: TGTGCCAGCAGCTCAGCAGGGACAGATATGAACACTGAAGCTTTCTTT. This gives the protein CASSSAGTDMNTEAFF.